This T cell receptor (beta chain) came from a study of regulatory T cells in long-lasting Graves disease. iRepertoire HTBI primers and Arm-PCR of CDR3 regions built TCR beta libraries. TCRdb passed the multiplex PCR reads through MiXCR, listing each CDR3 protein once. The profile shows 400,000 to 550,000 distinct CDR3 sequences, less than 20% of them singletons. Regarding time point: newly diagnosed GD, antithyroid drugs for less than 3 months. RNA isolated from PBMCs was used to make the TCR library. Trimming took off 5 bases at V and 0 bases at J, with 11 bases between the two ends. The CDR3 spans 15 residues. Looked up from germline, CDR1 is WNHNN and CDR2 is SYGVQD (reference sequence). In addition, the sample was reused for a study of T cells in Graves' hyperthyroidism and ophthalmopathy. Turning to that study: Patients were excluded for uncontrolled infection, other autoimmune disease, pregnancy or lactation. Blood held most thyroid clonotypes expanded above 0.001 frequency.

The receptor was isolated from a woman between 18 and 30 years old with Graves disease. The sequenced sample was peripheral blood mononuclear cells (PBMCs), obtained at new diagnosis, from a patient treated with antithyroid drugs. The chain has TRBV10-1 and TRBJ2-1; D is possibly TRBD2 (6 bases). CDR3 sequence reads: CASSRDSSSYNEQFF. In DNA form, the CDR3 reads TGCGCCAGCAGTCGGGACTCCAGCTCCTACAATGAGCAGTTCTTC.